This is a list of T cell receptor beta chains from one sample in a study of control samples from healthy donors and cancer patients. Assay: immunoSEQ multiplex PCR; the TCRdb copy retains only in-frame clones and omits some. The sample consists of about 120,000 clones, around 88% of them appearing once. The specimen sequenced was blood. These receptors all stem from a man aged 40-49 years in good health. CDR3s include the opening cysteine and the closing phenylalanine or tryptophan. D genes are given only for firm matches. Clone size is stated in some rows and not others, as once, few, many or a class when expanded.

clone size: few
D gene: TRBD1
V gene: TRBV18
J gene: TRBJ1-4
CDR3 DNA: TGTGCCAGCTCACCCGCCCGCAGGGGGAATGAAAAACTGTTTTTT
CDR3 protein: CASSPARRGNEKLFF

clone size: once
D gene: TRBD2
V gene: TRBV2
J gene: TRBJ2-2
CDR3 DNA: TGTGCCAGCAGTGAAAACCCTAGCGGGGGTGACACCGGGGAGCTGTTTTTT
CDR3 protein: CASSENPSGGDTGELFF

clone size: -
D gene: -
V gene: TRBV7-8
J gene: TRBJ2-4
CDR3 DNA: TGTGCCAGCAGCCCTCAACCGAAGGGCATTCTAGCCAAAAACATTCAGTACTTC
CDR3 protein: CASSPQPKGILAKNIQYF

clone size: -
D gene: -
V gene: TRBV27
J gene: TRBJ2-2
CDR3 DNA: TGTGCCAGCAGGGAGGCGGGTGACACCGGGGAGCTGTTTTTT
CDR3 protein: CASREAGDTGELFF

clone size: -
D gene: -
V gene: TRBV5-6
J gene: TRBJ2-7
CDR3 DNA: TGTGCCAGCAGCGTACAGGGTACCGAGCAGTACTTC
CDR3 protein: CASSVQGTEQYF

clone size: -
D gene: -
V gene: TRBV6-4
J gene: TRBJ1-2
CDR3 DNA: TGTGCCAGCAGTGACTCGAGTTTTCACGGAGGTCGCTATGGCTACACCTTC
CDR3 protein: CASSDSSFHGGRYGYTF

clone size: -
D gene: -
V gene: TRBV19
J gene: TRBJ1-1
CDR3 DNA: TGTGCCAGTAGTAACATTCTGACTGAAGCTTTCTTT
CDR3 protein: CASSNILTEAFF

clone size: -
D gene: -
V gene: TRBV2
J gene: TRBJ1-2
CDR3 DNA: TGTGCCAGCAGTCCCCTGGGAGGAACCTATGGCTACACCTTC
CDR3 protein: CASSPLGGTYGYTF

clone size: -
D gene: -
V gene: TRBV15
J gene: TRBJ1-5
CDR3 DNA: TGTGCCACCAGCAGCCAGGGGTATAATCAGCCCCAGCATTTT
CDR3 protein: CATSSQGYNQPQHF

clone size: -
D gene: -
V gene: TRBV28
J gene: TRBJ1-4
CDR3 DNA: TGTGCCAGCAACCCCTCGGGACTCCTTAATGAAAAACTGTTTTTT
CDR3 protein: CASNPSGLLNEKLFF

clone size: -
D gene: -
V gene: TRBV7-9
J gene: TRBJ2-1
CDR3 DNA: TGTGCCAGCAGCAGGAGTAAGGACAGTAGAACCTACAATGAGCAGTTCTTC
CDR3 protein: CASSRSKDSRTYNEQFF

clone size: -
D gene: -
V gene: TRBV30
J gene: TRBJ1-4
CDR3 DNA: TGTGCCTGGACCCGTACGGGGGACCGATTGTTTTTT
CDR3 protein: CAWTRTGDRLFF

clone size: -
D gene: TRBD2
V gene: TRBV30
J gene: TRBJ2-3
CDR3 DNA: TGTGCCTGGAGGAAGGGACTAGCGGGAGATACGCAGTATTTT
CDR3 protein: CAWRKGLAGDTQYF

clone size: -
D gene: -
V gene: TRBV19
J gene: TRBJ2-4
CDR3 DNA: TGTGCCAGTAGCACATTCCCGGGGAACATTCAGTACTTC
CDR3 protein: CASSTFPGNIQYF

clone size: -
D gene: TRBD1
V gene: TRBV6-1
J gene: TRBJ2-5
CDR3 DNA: TGTGCCAGCAGTGAAGTTGGGACAGAACAAGAGACCCAGTACTTC
CDR3 protein: CASSEVGTEQETQYF

clone size: -
D gene: -
V gene: TRBV4-1
J gene: TRBJ1-2
CDR3 DNA: TGCGCCAGCAGCCAAGGGGGGGCGGATGGCTACACCTTC
CDR3 protein: CASSQGGADGYTF

clone size: -
D gene: TRBD1
V gene: TRBV7-3
J gene: TRBJ2-2
CDR3 DNA: TGTGCCAGCAGCTCGGGACAGGGATACGGGGAGCTGTTTTTT
CDR3 protein: CASSSGQGYGELFF

clone size: -
D gene: -
V gene: TRBV30
J gene: TRBJ2-6
CDR3 DNA: TGTGCCTGGAGTGTAAGTAGCTCTGGGGCCAACGTCCTGACTTTC
CDR3 protein: CAWSVSSSGANVLTF

clone size: -
D gene: TRBD1
V gene: TRBV5-6
J gene: TRBJ2-5
CDR3 DNA: TGTGCCAGCAGCTGGGACAGGGGAAAAGAGACCCAGTACTTC
CDR3 protein: CASSWDRGKETQYF

clone size: few
D gene: TRBD1
V gene: TRBV5-8
J gene: TRBJ1-5
CDR3 DNA: TGTGCCAGCGGAACAGGGACAGGCATATATAGCAATCAGCCCCAGCATTTT
CDR3 protein: CASGTGTGIYSNQPQHF

clone size: -
D gene: TRBD2
V gene: TRBV29-1
J gene: TRBJ2-3
CDR3 DNA: TGCAGCGTTGACGGTAGCGGGAGCACAGATACGCAGTATTTT
CDR3 protein: CSVDGSGSTDTQYF

clone size: -
D gene: -
V gene: TRBV20-1
J gene: TRBJ1-4
CDR3 DNA: TGCAGTGCTAAGGAAAATGAAAAACTGTTTTTT
CDR3 protein: CSAKENEKLFF

clone size: -
D gene: TRBD1
V gene: TRBV9
J gene: TRBJ1-4
CDR3 DNA: TGTGCCAGCAGCCGGGACAGCTATAATGAAAAACTGTTTTTT
CDR3 protein: CASSRDSYNEKLFF

clone size: -
D gene: TRBD1
V gene: TRBV30
J gene: TRBJ1-3
CDR3 DNA: TGTGCCTGGAGTGCACAGGGGGCGGGTGATGACACCATATATTTT
CDR3 protein: CAWSAQGAGDDTIYF

clone size: -
D gene: -
V gene: TRBV5-1
J gene: TRBJ2-7
CDR3 DNA: TGCGCCAGCAGCTTGGTTTCGCCGTACGAGCAGTACTTC
CDR3 protein: CASSLVSPYEQYF

clone size: few
D gene: TRBD1
V gene: TRBV12-3/TRBV12-4
J gene: TRBJ1-1
CDR3 DNA: TGTGCCAGCAGTGAACAGGGGGCCACTGAAGCTTTCTTT
CDR3 protein: CASSEQGATEAFF

clone size: -
D gene: -
V gene: TRBV10-3
J gene: TRBJ2-2
CDR3 DNA: TGTGCCATCAGTGAGGGACAGTTCACCGGGGAGCTGTTTTTT
CDR3 protein: CAISEGQFTGELFF

clone size: -
D gene: -
V gene: TRBV5-4
J gene: TRBJ1-1
CDR3 DNA: TGTGCCAGCAGCTTGGAGGGGACAAGGAACACTGAAGCTTTCTTT
CDR3 protein: CASSLEGTRNTEAFF

clone size: -
D gene: TRBD1
V gene: TRBV28
J gene: TRBJ2-1
CDR3 DNA: TGTGCCAGCACCTCCGCCGGGACAGGGAGCAATGAGCAGTTCTTC
CDR3 protein: CASTSAGTGSNEQFF

clone size: -
D gene: -
V gene: TRBV5-1
J gene: TRBJ1-1
CDR3 DNA: TGCGCCAGCAGCATTGGACGGATGAACACTGAAGCTTTCTTT
CDR3 protein: CASSIGRMNTEAFF

clone size: -
D gene: TRBD2
V gene: TRBV6-2/TRBV6-3
J gene: TRBJ2-1
CDR3 DNA: TGTGCCAGCAGTTACGAGGGCGGGGGGTACAATGAGCAGTTCTTC
CDR3 protein: CASSYEGGGYNEQFF

clone size: -
D gene: -
V gene: TRBV9
J gene: TRBJ2-7
CDR3 DNA: TGTGCCAGCAGCGTAGTGGGGTCAGGGTGGGGCGAGCAGTACTTC
CDR3 protein: CASSVVGSGWGEQYF

clone size: -
D gene: -
V gene: TRBV5-1
J gene: TRBJ2-5
CDR3 DNA: TGCGCCAGCATGCCGGGGGGCCTACAAGAGACCCAGTACTTC
CDR3 protein: CASMPGGLQETQYF

clone size: -
D gene: -
V gene: TRBV5-6
J gene: TRBJ2-7
CDR3 DNA: TGTGCCAGCAGCGAGGAGGGGGCCGCCTACGAGCAGTACTTC
CDR3 protein: CASSEEGAAYEQYF

clone size: -
D gene: -
V gene: TRBV14
J gene: TRBJ1-3
CDR3 DNA: TGTGCCAGCAGCCAACTTCAAGGAAGAACAGGCGACGGAAACACCATATATTTT
CDR3 protein: CASSQLQGRTGDGNTIYF

clone size: once
D gene: -
V gene: TRBV28
J gene: TRBJ2-3
CDR3 DNA: TGTGCCAGCAGTTTTTCACTCGGCACAGATACGCAGTATTTT
CDR3 protein: CASSFSLGTDTQYF

clone size: -
D gene: TRBD1
V gene: TRBV24-1
J gene: TRBJ2-5
CDR3 DNA: TGTGCCACCAGTGATCCCCGACAGGGACAAGAGACCCAGTACTTC
CDR3 protein: CATSDPRQGQETQYF

clone size: -
D gene: TRBD1
V gene: TRBV5-1
J gene: TRBJ2-7
CDR3 DNA: TGCGCCAGCAGCTCTGGACAGGGGGCTCGCCGGCGGCGTGAGCAGTACTTC
CDR3 protein: CASSSGQGARRRREQYF

clone size: -
D gene: TRBD1
V gene: TRBV5-1
J gene: TRBJ2-7
CDR3 DNA: TGCGCCAGCAGGGCGGGGACAGGGTGGACCTACGAGCAGTACTTC
CDR3 protein: CASRAGTGWTYEQYF

clone size: -
D gene: -
V gene: TRBV25-1
J gene: TRBJ1-1
CDR3 DNA: TGTGCCAGCAGTTTAGGGAACACTGAAGCTTTCTTT
CDR3 protein: CASSLGNTEAFF

clone size: -
D gene: TRBD1
V gene: TRBV7-9
J gene: TRBJ2-1
CDR3 DNA: TGTGCCAGCAGCTTAGTAGCAGGGGGCGCGGGGAATGAGCAGTTCTTC
CDR3 protein: CASSLVAGGAGNEQFF

clone size: -
D gene: TRBD2
V gene: TRBV3-1/TRBV3-2
J gene: TRBJ2-3
CDR3 DNA: TGTGCCAGCAGTCCTAGCGGGGGGGCAAATACGCAGTATTTT
CDR3 protein: CASSPSGGANTQYF

clone size: -
D gene: TRBD1
V gene: TRBV19
J gene: TRBJ1-5
CDR3 DNA: TGTGCCAGTAGTCTCGGGACAGGGAATCAGCCCCAGCATTTT
CDR3 protein: CASSLGTGNQPQHF

clone size: -
D gene: -
V gene: TRBV18
J gene: TRBJ1-3
CDR3 DNA: TGTGCCAGCTCACCCGACAGGAGTGGAAACACCATATATTTT
CDR3 protein: CASSPDRSGNTIYF

clone size: -
D gene: -
V gene: TRBV5-6
J gene: TRBJ2-7
CDR3 DNA: TGTGCCAGCAGCCCCGACGGCAACGAGCAGTACTTC
CDR3 protein: CASSPDGNEQYF

clone size: -
D gene: -
V gene: TRBV6-6
J gene: TRBJ1-2
CDR3 DNA: TGTGCCAGCAGTCCACCTCAGGGTCCGAGGTATGGCTACACCTTC
CDR3 protein: CASSPPQGPRYGYTF

clone size: few
D gene: -
V gene: TRBV10-3
J gene: TRBJ1-2
CDR3 DNA: TGTGCCATCAGTGTTATAGGAAACTATGGCTACACCTTC
CDR3 protein: CAISVIGNYGYTF

clone size: -
D gene: TRBD1
V gene: TRBV4-3
J gene: TRBJ2-1
CDR3 DNA: TGCGCCAGCAGCCCAGGGACAGGGACCTACAATGAGCAGTTCTTC
CDR3 protein: CASSPGTGTYNEQFF

clone size: once
D gene: -
V gene: TRBV3-1/TRBV3-2
J gene: TRBJ1-6
CDR3 DNA: TGTGCCAGCAGCCAATCCTTATATAATTCACCCCTCCACTTT
CDR3 protein: CASSQSLYNSPLHF

clone size: -
D gene: -
V gene: TRBV30
J gene: TRBJ2-7
CDR3 DNA: TGTGCCTGGAGTGTACATGTATACGAGCAGTACTTC
CDR3 protein: CAWSVHVYEQYF